The present TCR beta chain was sequenced within a study of cytomegalovirus exposure and HLA in healthy donors (dated by TCRdb to the late 2010s). About the investigation overall: In an earlier analysis of under 750 of the donors, 250 to 300 Gb of sequence data and about 110 million unique TCR beta sequences from about 179 million T cells were reported. An early release covering about 600 HLA-typed donors comprised 250 to 350 gigabases of sequencing data and approximately 80 million unique TCR sequences. Among the roughly 400 genotyped donors, approximately 77% belonged to the genetic ancestry cluster associated with self-reported Caucasian donors. The study was designed to test whether signatures of past pathogen exposure could be identified by cataloging public T cell receptors. Using immunosequencing, the study profiled T cell repertoires from roughly 650 subjects and related those repertoires to cytomegalovirus serostatus. In addition to the first cohort of 500 to 850 subjects, a separate validation cohort of some 120 different subjects was used. High-throughput TCR immunosequencing, statistical association of individual TCRs with disease status, and machine learning were combined to predict cytomegalovirus infection status. A later analysis re-analyzed previously published TCR beta repertoires from 666 donors and added high-resolution HLA genotyping to study TCR occurrence patterns. In the later analysis, no new phenotypic data were used to find candidate immune exposures; instead, reliance was placed on TCR beta sequences and their occurrence across donors. An earlier analysis of around 580 of the donors used high-throughput TCR beta sequencing to judge whether each TCR beta V gene segment behaved as functional or pseudogenic. Donor age, sex, ethnicity and CMV serostatus were compiled together with the repertoire data. A later genetic analysis took genome-wide SNP genotypes for about 55% of the roughly 670 donors and used that subset as a discovery cohort. All discovery cohort repertoires had been generated on a single sequencing platform. Class I and class II HLA loci were covered by the typing at four-digit resolution. The number of donors typed differed by locus, with roughly 629-640 for A, B, C, DRB1 and DQB1, around 560 for DQA1, about 610 for DPA1, and around 450 for DPB1. Roughly 5 DR-DQ haplotypes were treated as single units for association and clustering because of strong linkage in the cohort. On average, 235,054 unique TCR beta nucleotide sequences were sequenced per donor among some 420 genotyped donors of the cohort, with roughly 18% of those sequences being non-productive.

Libraries were prepared through the immunoSEQ multiplex PCR assay. A mixture of 60 forward primers for TCR Vbeta segments and 13 reverse primers for TCR Jbeta segments was used in the multiplex PCR. The CDR3 region of rearranged TCR beta genes was amplified from genomic DNA by a multiplex PCR assay. The amplified TCR beta libraries were sequenced on the Illumina HiSeq System as 87-base-pair reads. Concerning the study's data processing: A later analysis tallied roughly 78 million unique TCR beta chains across the roughly 610 repertoires, and around 9.9 million of those chains were shared by two or more donors. To remove PCR and sequencing errors, raw reads were error-corrected and collapsed into unique sequences using a nearest-neighbor algorithm that merged closely related sequences. Alignment of CDR3 sequences to IMGT reference sequences was used to assign V, D and J gene segments. For a sequence to be retained, a match of at least six nucleotides was required to both a V gene segment and a J gene segment. Rearrangements were classified as productive when the CDR3 lacked stop codons and remained in frame with V and J, and all other rearrangements were classified as non-productive. Following IMGT convention, CDR3 was defined as the stretch from the second conserved V-encoded cysteine up to the conserved J-encoded phenylalanine. Sequences without an unambiguous match to a single V gene segment were excluded from the earlier analysis of a few hundred of the donors. In an earlier analysis of 587 of the donors, V segments were called functional above 56.7% productive rearrangements and were called segregating when the between-donor standard deviation exceeded 5%. A statistical classification framework was built for diagnosing cytomegalovirus status from the catalog of TCR beta chain sequences. In a later analysis, TCR nucleotide sequences were compared against IMGT/GENE-DB human TR gene sequences so that V and J genes could be assigned. Using the TCRdist pipeline, a later analysis assigned CDR3 sequences along with most-parsimonious VDJ recombination scenarios. In a later analysis, every TCR beta chain was defined by the combination of its CDR3 amino acid sequence and its V-gene family, and reads without a unique V-gene family were dropped. As a way to deal with suspected cross-contamination and a sequencing artifact, a later analysis dropped under 600 nucleotide sequences that were highly shared and had low generation probability. For each public chain, a later analysis derived a clonal expansion index from normalized ranks of inferred template counts within each repertoire. In a later analysis, generation probabilities were computed using a VDJ recombination model fitted to out-of-frame rearrangements, and the results were checked against IGoR. Hypergeometric tests were used in a later analysis to score TCR-TCR, TCR-HLA and TCR-CMV co-occurrence, with a repertoire-size bias correction applied to the TCR pairs. A later analysis estimated false discovery rates by permuting HLA or CMV assignments 20 times. In a later analysis, co-occurring TCRs were grouped with DBSCAN, and TCRdist sequence similarity was added when clustering was performed within HLA-allele-positive subsets. Co-occurrence clustering excluded repertoires with fewer than 30,000 or more than 120,000 public chains, plus five with anomalous nucleotide sharing. In TCRdb, the immuneACCESS table is reduced to in-frame sequences with V and J assigned. These tables do not hold every clone; where another copy was compared, an unresolved V gene accounts for under half, and the others remain unexplained. The V and J calls and clone size were taken over from that table, and D and trimming were inferred from the DNA. Present in this sample are 150,000 to 200,000 clones, around 80% of which were seen just once. The leading ten clones occupy roughly 2% of the sample.

This clone appeared a few times. The antigen this receptor binds is unknown. No base-level quality is on record; no much larger clone is a single base apart. What the work shows at the level of the full study, not this receptor alone: Linkage disequilibrium might explain the correlated functional status among segregating V segments, but an unknown experimental factor could not be excluded. In an earlier analysis of around 600 of the donors, most TCR beta V segments appeared in productive rearrangements about 90% or about 30% of the time, broadly matching IMGT annotations. Compared with the roughly 720-donor mean, donors in an Asian-associated ancestry cluster had fewer N-insertions in productive TCRs, according to a later genetic analysis. A later analysis reported that several top co-occurrence clusters appeared linked to parvovirus B19, influenza, CMV and Epstein-Barr virus. Because counts were too low, roughly 18 rarely observed V segments, including chromosome 9 orphons, were left out of the earlier analysis of approximately 500 of the donors. The study listed over 150 TCR beta chains as associated with cytomegalovirus. In a later analysis, the rate of TCR association differed among HLA loci, with DRB1 alleles having the most associated TCRs and HLA-C alleles having the fewest. Strong co-occurrence of HLA alleles, especially DR and DQ, made assigning TCR associations to individual alleles difficult. The classifier was reported to diagnose cytomegalovirus status with high specificity and sensitivity in both the original cohort and the validation cohort. A cluster of highly shared sequence variants was judged likely to represent a technical artifact of the sequencing pipeline. In this cohort, only TCR beta chains were sequenced, and detectable features were limited by the absence of alpha or paired-chain data. While some public TCRs were present in many individuals, most TCR sequences turned up only very rarely across donors. In vitro tests confirmed that a few of the cytomegalovirus-associated TCR beta chains recognize cytomegalovirus antigens. In a later analysis, HLA-associated TCR beta chains were found to be more clonally expanded and to have lower generation probabilities than equally common non-associated chains. Most CMV-associated TCR beta chains appeared to be HLA-restricted in a later analysis, and the HLA associations seemed to be driven largely by CMV exposure. According to the authors, the approach could potentially be generalized to other disease states and immunological phenotypes. At a false discovery rate of 0.05, a later analysis linked 15,000 to 20,000 TCR beta sequences to specific HLA alleles. V-gene and J-gene trimming of TCR beta chains was associated with a missense DCLRE1C variant in a later genetic analysis, and the association was replicated in an independent cohort. A further reported finding was that TCR beta sequences accurately predicted the HLA-A and HLA-B alleles for most subjects in the first cohort. Sequencing depth was assumed to be roughly uniform across donors in the presence/absence analyses, though that assumption may not hold. Because some donors lacked HLA typing at each locus, the association tests relied only on the typed subset. The only immune exposure information available for the cohort was CMV serostatus.

The cohort consisted of 670 or so healthy bone marrow donors. At the time of sampling, all cohort members were nominally healthy, though unrecorded immune exposures were likely present. The donor was CMV seropositive and was included in the group of 250 to 300 seropositive cohort members. A peripheral blood sample was provided by each donor, and peripheral blood mononuclear cells were used for TCR beta sequencing. The Qiagen DNeasy Blood Extraction Kit was used to extract genomic DNA from the blood cell samples. The sequence came from a woman aged 18-35 years in good health and CMV-seropositive. Material: PBMCs.

Here is the DNA: TGCGCCAGCAGCTTGGCGGACAGGGCACTGGAGACCCAGTACTTC. Translated, this gives CASSLADRALETQYF. The chain is assembled from TRBV5-1 and TRBJ2-5, with 8 bases in between that match TRBD1. Trimmed from V: 0 bases; trimmed from J: 5 bases; junction bases lacking a gene match: 6. Including the terminal cysteine and phenylalanine, the CDR3 comprises 15 residues. Only the CDR3 portion is preserved as DNA: 45 bases, with reading frame beginning at the first base. The germline V gene sets CDR1 to SGHRS and CDR2 to YFSETQ.